This T cell receptor (beta chain) was captured by sequencing in a study of metastatic and nonmetastatic thyroid tumors. This clone was seen at least ten times. This CDR3 is built from 15 residues. The J segment lost 4 bases and the V segment lost 1 base, leaving 4 bases of the junction unmatched. Looked up from germline, CDR1 is SEHNR and CDR2 is FQNEAQ (reference sequence). No patient received treatment before thyroid surgery. With MiXCR, TCRdb reprocessed the PCR reads. The sample includes 34,000 or so clones, approximately 16% seen only once; the top ten take 3% to 4%. This clonotype was sampled from a female donor with papillary thyroid cancer or a benign thyroid nodule (not recorded which). Some clones in this sample may be carry-over from other donors' samples. Sequenced input: blood. The chain uses TRBV7-9 and TRBJ2-5, with 9 bases matching TRBD2. The CDR3 coding sequence is TGTGCCAGCAGCTTAGTGACTAGCGGTACAGAGACCCAGTACTTC. This translates into CASSLVTSGTETQYF.